Listed here are 12 T cell receptor beta chains from one sample, sequenced in a study of blood T cell repertoires in COVID-19. Method: immunoSEQ multiplex PCR; TCRdb's copy keeps in-frame clones and lacks some. The repertoire has approximately 120,000 clones, around four fifths of them found once; the top ten carry around 25%. The sequenced sample consisted of peripheral blood. Receptors were obtained from a human donor in a cohort sampled during active COVID-19.

This clone appeared a single time. The rearrangement links TRBV9 to TRBJ2-1; D is possibly TRBD1 (5 bases). Trimming cost V 4 bases and J 8 bases, with 22 bases left between them. The CDR3 totals 16 residues. Germline V gene data show CDR1 as SGDLS and CDR2 as YYNGEE. DNA of the CDR3: TGTGCCAGCAGCATCCCACTTGGGGCCCGTGGGGATGAGCAGTTCTTC. Its protein product is CASSIPLGARGDEQFF.

This chain links TRBV7-2 with TRBJ2-5; D may be TRBD1 (6 bases). Trimming removed 5 bases at V and 5 bases at J, with 15 bases between. CDR1 SGHTA and CDR2 FQGNSA come from the germline V gene. This CDR3 spans 14 amino acids. For the CDR3, the DNA is TGTGCCAGCAGCCCCCTTGGGGGCGGGGAGACCCAGTACTTC. As protein: CASSPLGGGETQYF.

The V call is TRBV7-2, the J call TRBJ2-7; TRBD1 matches 7 bases. The V segment lost 8 bases and the J segment 0 bases; nucleotides outside the gene matches: 7. The CDR3 covers 14 residues. CDR1 and CDR2 (germline): SGHTA, FQGNSA. The CDR3 sequence is CASATGTVSYEQYF. In DNA form, the CDR3 reads TGTGCCAGCGCAACCGGGACAGTCTCCTACGAGCAGTACTTC.

The CDR3 DNA is TGTGCCAGCTCCCAGACAGGACAGAACACTGAAGCTTTCTTT. This sequence encodes CASSQTGQNTEAFF. J is TRBJ1-1 and V is TRBV18; weak D call: TRBD1 (6 bases). Trimming cost V 6 bases and J 1 base, with 12 bases left between them. The CDR3 has 14 residues. CDR1 and CDR2 (germline): KGHSH, LQKENI.

This clone turned up a few times. The rearrangement uses TRBV27 and TRBJ1-5, with TRBD1 identical over 7 bases. CDR1 is MNHEY and CDR2 is SMNVEV in the germline V gene (reference sequence). The CDR3 is 18 amino acids. Losses at the gene ends were 3 bases for V and 1 base for J; bases not matched to a gene: 12. The CDR3 nucleotides read TGTGCCAGCAGTTTTGACAGGGTGGTTTTTTGGAGCAATCAGCCCCAGCATTTT. Translating gives CASSFDRVVFWSNQPQHF.

J is TRBJ2-2 and V is TRBV7-6, with 14 bases identical to TRBD2. The CDR3 has 19 amino acids. V was clipped by 4 bases and J by 3 bases; unmatched bases: 10. Germline V gives CDR1 SGHVS, CDR2 FNYEAQ. The CDR3 DNA reads as TGTGCCAGCAGCTCAGAGGGACTAGCGGGAGTAATTCACACCGGGGAGCTGTTTTTT. Its protein product is CASSSEGLAGVIHTGELFF.

The chain employs TRBV5-1 and TRBJ2-3, with TRBD2 matching over 11 bases. CDR1 is SGHRS, CDR2 YFSETQ, per germline. Trimming at V came to 2 bases and at J to 3 bases, leaving 2 bases not matched to a gene. The CDR3 runs to 15 residues. In DNA, the CDR3 is TGCGCCAGCAGCTTTAGCGGGGGGGAGACAGATACGCAGTATTTT. This translates into CASSFSGGETDTQYF.

The chain is built from TRBV7-8 and TRBJ2-1, with 9 bases matching TRBD2. V shed 1 base, J shed 10 bases, and the junction held 8 bases outside the gene matches. The CDR3 is made up of 15 amino acids. Germline loops: CDR1 SGHVS, CDR2 FQNEAQ. The chain's CDR3 is CASSLVSGRGIEQFF. The CDR3 DNA is TGTGCCAGCAGCTTAGTTAGCGGGAGAGGTATAGAGCAGTTCTTC.

V is TRBV5-4 and J is TRBJ1-1, with D hard to call. Germline V gives CDR1 SGHNT, CDR2 YYREEE (reference sequence). V was shortened by 4 bases and J by 1 base, with 17 bases between the two germline ends. This CDR3 is built from 16 residues. Written as DNA, the CDR3 is TGTGCCAGCAGCCGCTCATCTCAGACGGGGAACACTGAAGCTTTCTTT. Translation: CASSRSSQTGNTEAFF. Full variable domain (missing parts from reference TRBV5-4 and TRBJ1-1): ETGVTQSPTHLIKTRGQQVTLRCSSQSGHNTVSWYQQALGQGPQFIFQYYREEENGRGNFPPRFSGLQFPNYSSELNVNALELDDSALYLCASSRSSQTGNTEAFFGQGTRLTVV.

This chain uses TRBV10-3 with TRBJ2-6; maybe TRBD1 (5 bases). Germline V gene data show CDR1 as ENHRY and CDR2 as SYGVKD. The CDR3 totals 20 residues. V lost 0 bases and J lost 4, with 22 bases in between. In DNA, the CDR3 is TGTGCCATCAGTGAGTCGATTGCAGGCCTATCCAGGGCCGGGGCCAACGTCCTGACTTTC. It yields the protein CAISESIAGLSRAGANVLTF.

The rearrangement links TRBV7-2 to TRBJ2-1; TRBD2 might be the D (5 bases). With 1 base removed from V and 2 bases from J, the gap between germline ends came to 15 bases. CDR3 size: 17 residues. Per the germline V gene, CDR1 is SGHTA and CDR2 is FQGNSA. The CDR3 DNA reads as TGTGCCAGCAGCTTAGATCTTGTCCCCGGGGCCTACAATGAGCAGTTCTTC. This codes for CASSLDLVPGAYNEQFF.

This chain joins TRBV5-8 and TRBJ2-1; TRBD2 matches 16 bases. The CDR3 consists of 19 residues. The V and J ends lost 4 bases and 8 bases, in that order; junction bases with no gene match: 15. The germline CDR1 and CDR2 sequences are SGHTS and YDEGEE. DNA of the CDR3: TGTGCCAGCAGCGGACGATCCGGGACTAGCGGGGGGGCTATGGATGAGCAGTTCTTC. Its translation is CASSGRSGTSGGAMDEQFF. Looking up the rest from reference TRBV5-8 and TRBJ2-1 gives the full variable domain: EAGVTQSPTHLIKTRGQQATLRCSPISGHTSVYWYQQALGLGLQFLLWYDEGEERNRGNFPPRFSGRQFPNYSSELNVNALELEDSALYLCASSGRSGTSGGAMDEQFFGPGTRLTVL.